This T cell receptor (beta chain) was documented in a study of blood T cell repertoires in COVID-19. As for the study in general: Spain, Italy and the United States supplied samples that represented acute and convalescent COVID-19. PBMCs, B-cell-depleted T cells, or T cells were the source of the cDNA or gDNA that made up the material.

Germline loops: CDR1 SGHAT, CDR2 FQNNGV. The CDR3 consists of 15 residues. V gave up 1 base and J gave up 4 bases, with 14 bases separating them. Per the study methods: Reference gene primers were amplified, and this amplification served to estimate nucleated cell counts. Measured with immunoSEQ multiplex PCR; TCRdb has only the in-frame clones, and not every one. V and J calls and clone size follow that table, whereas D and trimming were derived from the DNA. The sample records some 93,000 clones, less than 90% being singletons. Sequenced sample: peripheral blood. V gene TRBV11-2 combines with J gene TRBJ2-7; a weak D match, TRBD1 (6 bases). This receptor was obtained from a woman older than 75 with acute or convalescent COVID-19. The CDR3 protein is CASSLGQGRLYEQYF. The CDR3 DNA follows: TGTGCCAGCAGCTTAGGGCAGGGGAGATTGTACGAGCAGTACTTC.